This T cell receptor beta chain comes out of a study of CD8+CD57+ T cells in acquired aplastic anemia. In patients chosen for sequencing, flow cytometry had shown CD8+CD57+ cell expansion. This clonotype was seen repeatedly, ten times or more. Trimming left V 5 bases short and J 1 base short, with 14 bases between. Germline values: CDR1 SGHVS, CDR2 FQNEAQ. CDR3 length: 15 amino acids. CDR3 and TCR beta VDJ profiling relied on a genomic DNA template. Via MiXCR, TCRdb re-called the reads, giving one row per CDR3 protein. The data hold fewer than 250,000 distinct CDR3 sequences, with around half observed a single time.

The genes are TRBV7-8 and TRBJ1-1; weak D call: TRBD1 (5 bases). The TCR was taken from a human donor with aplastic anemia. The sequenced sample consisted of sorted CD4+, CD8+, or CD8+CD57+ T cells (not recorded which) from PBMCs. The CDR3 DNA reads TGTGCCAGCAGCCACCGGACACCTACGAACACTGAAGCTTTCTTT. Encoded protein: CASSHRTPTNTEAFF. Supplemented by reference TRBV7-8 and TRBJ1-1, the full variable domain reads GAGVSQSPRYKVAKRGQDVALRCDPISGHVSLFWYQQALGQGPEFLTYFQNEAQLDKSGLPSDRFFAERPEGSVSTLKIQRTQQEDSAVYLCASSHRTPTNTEAFFGQGTRLTVV.